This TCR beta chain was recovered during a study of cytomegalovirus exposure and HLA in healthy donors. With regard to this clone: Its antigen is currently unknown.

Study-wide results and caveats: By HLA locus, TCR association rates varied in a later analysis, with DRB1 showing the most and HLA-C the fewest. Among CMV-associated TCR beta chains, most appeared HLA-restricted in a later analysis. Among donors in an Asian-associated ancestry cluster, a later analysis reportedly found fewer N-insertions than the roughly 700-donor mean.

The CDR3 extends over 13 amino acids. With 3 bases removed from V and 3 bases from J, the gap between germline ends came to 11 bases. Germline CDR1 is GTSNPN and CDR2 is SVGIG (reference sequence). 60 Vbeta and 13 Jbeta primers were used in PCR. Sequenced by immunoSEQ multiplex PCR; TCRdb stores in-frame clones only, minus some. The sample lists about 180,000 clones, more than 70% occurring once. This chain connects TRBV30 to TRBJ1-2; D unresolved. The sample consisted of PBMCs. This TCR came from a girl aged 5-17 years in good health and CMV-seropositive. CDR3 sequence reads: CAWRMEGYYGYTF. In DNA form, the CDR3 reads TGTGCCTGGAGAATGGAGGGATACTATGGCTACACCTTC.